This T cell receptor (beta chain) stems from a study of cytomegalovirus exposure and HLA in healthy donors. Whole-study findings and limits: Solely CMV serostatus was available to characterize immune exposure. It was confirmed in vitro that a few of the CMV-associated chains were specific for CMV antigens.

A multiplex PCR was run with 60 Vbeta primers and 13 Jbeta primers. Produced via immunoSEQ multiplex PCR; TCRdb's table is partial and in-frame only. The table lists roughly 49,000 clones, around 73% of them singletons, with around 2.5% in the top ten. This clone was seen only once. Its antigen is unidentified. A read error may account for a junction end that differs from germline. Though probably carrying unrecorded immune exposures, donors were nominally healthy at sampling. The receptor was isolated from a woman in her 40s in good health and CMV-seropositive. The source material was PBMCs.

The CDR3 region is CTGLNTEAFF. CDR3 in DNA: TGCACGGGGTTGAACACTGAAGCTTTCTTT. The chain joins TRBV27 to TRBJ1-1; no firm D call. The CDR3 covers 10 residues. The germline V gene encodes CDR1 MNHEY and CDR2 SMNVEV (reference sequence).